This T cell receptor beta chain was documented in a study of breast tumors, draining lymph nodes, adjacent tissues. Per germline, CDR1 DFQATT and CDR2 SNEGSKA (reference sequence). The CDR3 runs to 14 residues. With 3 bases clipped from V and 3 bases from J, the junction kept 6 bases outside the gene matches. Details on this clonotype: Its antigen is currently unknown.

TCRdb used MiXCR to reprocess the multiplex PCR reads, holding one entry per CDR3 protein. This table holds around 50,000 distinct CDR3 sequences, approximately 22% found once. General observations from the study: Luminal-like breast cancer showed significantly greater tumor-nontumor repertoire similarity than basal-like breast cancer did. Findings are consistent with lymph node origin and intratumoral expansion of most tumor T cells. Compared with lymph nodes, tumors were less diverse; compared with nontumor tissue, more. The lymph node origin of tumor T cells was framed as consistent with a hypothesis, not demonstrated.

This sequence joins TRBV20-1 and TRBJ2-7; TRBD2 agrees at 9 bases. Input material: breast tumor tissue. The origin of this receptor is a female donor with breast cancer. Some clones in this sample may be carry-over from other donors' samples. CDR3 loop: CSASASGIGYEQYF. As DNA, the CDR3 is TGCAGTGCTAGTGCTAGCGGGATCGGCTACGAGCAGTACTTC.